The rows below give T cell receptor beta chains drawn from one sample of a study of blood T cell repertoires in COVID-19. TCRdb's table, derived via immunoSEQ multiplex PCR, lists solely in-frame clones and lacks some. Of 270,000 or so clones detected, about 88% appear once; the ten largest clones hold about 7%. Sequencing was carried out using PBMCs or T cells enriched from blood (not recorded which). The source of these receptors is a woman between 50 and 59 years old who had been exposed to COVID-19. Each CDR3 is given with its conserved first and last residue. The order of the fields is J gene, V gene, clone size, D gene, CDR3 protein, CDR3 DNA. The D gene is left open where the match is weak. Not all rows give a size; the values are once, few, many and, for expanded clones, a class.

>TRBJ2-3|TRBV19|.|.
CALRDSVTDTQYF
TGTGCCCTACGGGACTCCGTAACAGATACGCAGTATTTT
>TRBJ2-7|TRBV5-6|.|.
CASSRTGRGQEQYF
TGTGCCAGCAGCCGGACGGGGCGGGGGCAGGAGCAGTACTTC
>TRBJ2-3|TRBV5-1|.|TRBD2
CASSLSSGRADTQYF
TGCGCCAGCAGCTTGTCTAGCGGGCGGGCAGATACGCAGTATTTT
>TRBJ2-2|TRBV5-8|.|.
CASSLVLGQTGELFF
TGTGCCAGCAGCTTGGTTTTAGGACAGACCGGGGAGCTGTTTTTT
>TRBJ2-6|TRBV5-1|.|.
CASSLSPGSGANVLTF
TGCGCCAGCAGCTTGAGCCCAGGCTCTGGGGCCAACGTCCTGACTTTC
>TRBJ2-1|TRBV9|.|.
CASSVGGTLYNEQFF
TGTGCCAGCAGCGTAGGTGGGACACTATACAATGAGCAGTTCTTC
>TRBJ1-6|TRBV7-9|.|.
CASSMDGGSLSPLHF
TGTGCCAGCAGCATGGACGGAGGGAGCCTGTCACCCCTCCACTTT
>TRBJ2-2|TRBV3-1/TRBV3-2|once|TRBD2
CASSLSGVQTGELFF
TGTGCCAGCAGTCTTAGCGGGGTACAGACCGGGGAGCTGTTTTTT
>TRBJ1-1|TRBV7-2|.|TRBD1
CASSLGGTGNTEAFF
TGTGCCAGCAGCTTAGGCGGGACAGGGAACACTGAAGCTTTCTTT
>TRBJ2-3|TRBV19|.|TRBD1
CASSTGTGTGQDTQYF
TGTGCCAGTAGCACCGGGACAGGGACGGGACAAGATACGCAGTATTTT
>TRBJ1-1|TRBV3-1/TRBV3-2|.|TRBD1
CASSLGQVSEAFF
TGTGCCAGCAGCCTAGGACAGGTTTCTGAAGCTTTCTTT
>TRBJ2-2|TRBV25-1|.|.
CASSAWGAGTGELFF
TGTGCCAGCAGTGCGTGGGGCGCAGGGACCGGGGAGCTGTTTTTT
>TRBJ2-3|TRBV5-1|.|TRBD2
CASSLGAGGTDTQYF
TGCGCCAGCAGCTTGGGAGCGGGGGGCACAGATACGCAGTATTTT
>TRBJ2-1|TRBV21-1|.|.
CASSNSPHNEQFF
TGTGCCAGCAGCAACTCCCCCCACAATGAGCAGTTCTTC
>TRBJ2-4|TRBV3-1/TRBV3-2|.|TRBD2
CASGLTSGKNIQYF
TGTGCCAGCGGATTGACTAGCGGGAAAAACATTCAGTACTTC
>TRBJ1-2|TRBV29-1|.|TRBD1
CSVERDSIYGYTF
TGCAGCGTTGAAAGGGACAGCATCTATGGCTACACCTTC
>TRBJ1-5|TRBV3-1/TRBV3-2|.|.
CASSPHEGQPQHF
TGTGCCAGCAGCCCCCACGAGGGTCAGCCCCAGCATTTT
>TRBJ1-1|TRBV3-1/TRBV3-2|.|.
CASSQRGGTEAFF
TGTGCCAGCAGCCAAAGAGGAGGGACTGAAGCTTTCTTT
>TRBJ1-4|TRBV30|.|.
CAWSVGTTNEKLFF
TGTGCCTGGAGTGTCGGGACAACTAATGAAAAACTGTTTTTT
>TRBJ2-3|TRBV10-3|.|TRBD2
CAIRGTSGGNTDTQYF
TGTGCCATCAGAGGGACTAGCGGGGGGAACACAGATACGCAGTATTTT
>TRBJ1-4|TRBV6-5|.|.
CASSYSKEGIYEKLFF
TGTGCCAGCAGTTACTCGAAGGAGGGAATCTATGAAAAACTGTTTTTT
>TRBJ1-2|TRBV20-1|few|TRBD1
CSASVRDRVYGYTF
TGCAGTGCTAGTGTACGGGACAGAGTCTATGGCTACACCTTC
>TRBJ1-3|TRBV3-1/TRBV3-2|.|.
CASSLQSAGNTIYF
TGTGCCAGCAGTTTACAGTCCGCGGGAAACACCATATATTTT
>TRBJ2-7|TRBV27|.|.
CASSPLREGGAYEQYF
TGTGCCAGCAGCCCCCTTAGGGAGGGGGGAGCCTACGAGCAGTACTTC